This entry lists 8 T cell receptor beta chains sequenced from one sample in a study of Ad26.COV2.S vaccination and SARS-CoV-2 variants. TCRdb's copy holds only in-frame clones and misses some; the assay was immunoSEQ multiplex PCR. Among about 350,000 clones, about 88% were seen once, and the ten largest hold roughly 10%. Stated treatment: around 19 received Ad26.COV2.S at low or high dose, single or two shots; roughly five received placebo; per-sample allocation not given. Samples came from day 63 after the first vaccine or placebo injection. This specimen was peripheral blood, taken in a trial of Ad26.COV2.S vaccine versus placebo. Receptors originate from a person aged 18-60 years who received the Ad26.COV2.S COVID-19 vaccine or a placebo.

The chain joins TRBV4-3 to TRBJ1-1, with a possible D match to TRBD1 (6 bases). Germline lookup yields CDR1 LGHNA and CDR2 YSLEER. V lost 0 bases to trimming and J lost 2 bases, with 13 bases between them. There are 16 residues in the CDR3. In DNA, the CDR3 is TGCGCCAGCAGCCAAGACGGGGGGCCGCAAAACACTGAAGCTTTCTTT. Translated, it gives CASSQDGGPQNTEAFF.

V is TRBV20-1 and J is TRBJ2-7, with unresolved D. CDR1 is DFQATT, CDR2 SNEGSKA, per germline (reference sequence). CDR3 length: 10 residues. Trimming removed 6 bases at V and 2 bases at J, with 5 bases between. The CDR3 loop is CSALPYEQYF. The DNA of the CDR3 is TGCAGTGCGTTACCCTACGAGCAGTACTTC.

The chain uses TRBV4-1 and TRBJ2-1; 13 positions agree with TRBD2. The CDR3 has 16 amino acids. Germline V gene lookup returns CDR1 MGHRA and CDR2 YSYEKL. Trimming took 1 base from V and 4 from J; bases not matched to a gene: 1. CDR3 sequence: CASSQVGLAGYNEQFF. The CDR3 bases are TGCGCCAGCAGCCAAGTGGGACTAGCGGGGTACAATGAGCAGTTCTTC.

This sequence joins TRBV27 and TRBJ2-2, with a possible D match to TRBD2 (6 bases). CDR3 length: 15 residues. Germline V lookup: CDR1 MNHEY, CDR2 SMNVEV (reference sequence). Deletions cut 2 bases from V and 6 bases from J, with 13 bases between. Written as DNA, the CDR3 is TGTGCCAGCAGTTTAGGAGGGCCGGGGGCCGGGGAGCTGTTTTTT. Protein: CASSLGGPGAGELFF.

The J gene is TRBJ2-5, the V gene TRBV4-3; 16 nucleotides match TRBD2. From germline, CDR1 is LGHNA and CDR2 YSLEER. This CDR3 region has 17 residues. The trim removed 4 bases at V and 4 bases at J, leaving 6 bases unmatched. Here the CDR3 reads CASSPGLAGGLRETQYF. DNA for the CDR3: TGCGCCAGCAGCCCGGGACTAGCGGGGGGGCTTAGAGAGACCCAGTACTTC.

The rearrangement uses TRBV6-6 and TRBJ1-4; D is possibly TRBD1 (5 bases). This CDR3 comprises 15 residues. V lost 6 bases to trimming and J lost 2 bases, with 13 bases between them. The germline CDR1 and CDR2 sequences are MNHNY and SVGAGI (reference sequence). The chain's CDR3 is CASRSYEGTNEKLFF. In DNA, the CDR3 is TGTGCCAGCAGGTCGTATGAGGGGACTAATGAAAAACTGTTTTTT.

CDR3 DNA sequence: TGCGCCAGCAGCCAAGATGCAGGGGGCGGGGAAAAACTGTTTTTT. Translating it yields CASSQDAGGGEKLFF. The chain recombines TRBV4-1 with TRBJ1-4, with TRBD1 matching over 8 bases. The germline V gene encodes CDR1 MGHRA and CDR2 YSYEKL. The CDR3 has 15 residues. Trimming at V came to 0 bases and at J to 8 bases, leaving 5 bases not matched to a gene.

The chain is built from TRBV7-3 and TRBJ1-1; the match to TRBD1 covers 7 bases. The CDR3 spans 13 residues. J lost 9 bases, V lost 4 bases, and 8 bases had no gene match. The germline gives CDR1 SGHTA, CDR2 FQGTGA. The CDR3 DNA reads as TGTGCCAGCAGCTCCCAGGGGGGGGCCAAAGCTTTCTTT. This translates into CASSSQGGAKAFF.